Given below is one T cell receptor (beta chain) in context. Its cognate antigen has yet to be identified. One base away there is no much larger clone; base qualities are not given. Instrument on record: Illumina HiSeq 1500. TCRdb reprocessed the public reads (quality trimming at Q25 with fastp, clone calling with MiXCR) and kept in-frame beta chains. Records with the same CDR3 protein are collapsed into one entry carrying the most frequent genes and DNA. This sample gives 300,000 to 450,000 distinct CDR3 sequences in total; about a sixth of them show up just once. The ten largest account for 8.7% of the sample. From the germline V gene, CDR1 is SGHAT and CDR2 is FQNNGV. The cysteine opens and the phenylalanine closes a CDR3 of 15 amino acids. The only DNA kept is the CDR3, 45 bases in frame from the first base. After removal of 6 bases from V and 7 bases from J, the junction retains 12 bases not matched to a gene.

This sample is drawn from a study of T cell repertoires in cytomegalovirus infection (dated by TCRdb to between 2018 and 2020). A note on the overall study: Because public TCR beta signatures pointed to carriage of CMV infection together with the matching HLA type, the HLA type of each donor mattered for the analysis. General conclusions and limits of the study: Carriers of CMV infection plus the relevant HLA type were discriminated by the cumulative frequency of public TCR beta family members in the study cohort and in an independent roughly 400-donor cohort. The ex vivo response was dominated by HLA-C-restricted CMV-specific TCR beta clonotypes, which also provided the single most frequent clonotype in two of eight donors.

The TCR was taken from a human donor in good health (CMV status not recorded). Some clones in this sample may be carry-over from other donors' samples. Source material: PBMCs. The receptor chain draws on TRBV11-2 and TRBJ2-4, with 7 bases aligning to TRBD1. The DNA sequence is given as TGTGCCAGCAGGCCCGAGGGGGCTTGGGAGAACATTCAGTACTTC. It translates to CASRPEGAWENIQYF.